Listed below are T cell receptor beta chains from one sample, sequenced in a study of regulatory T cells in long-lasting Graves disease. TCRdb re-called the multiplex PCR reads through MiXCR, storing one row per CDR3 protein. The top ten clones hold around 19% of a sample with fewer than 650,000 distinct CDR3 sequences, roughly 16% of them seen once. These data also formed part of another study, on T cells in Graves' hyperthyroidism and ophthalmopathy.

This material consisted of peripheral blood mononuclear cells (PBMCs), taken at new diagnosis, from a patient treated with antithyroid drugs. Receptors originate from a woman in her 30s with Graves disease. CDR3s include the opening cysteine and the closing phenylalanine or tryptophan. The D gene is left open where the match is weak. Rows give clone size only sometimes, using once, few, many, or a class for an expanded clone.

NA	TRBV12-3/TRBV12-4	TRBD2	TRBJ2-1	CASSARTSGRGNEQFF	TGTGCCAGCAGTGCCCGGACTAGCGGGAGAGGCAATGAGCAGTTCTTC
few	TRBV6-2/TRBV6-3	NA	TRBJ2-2	CASREDTGELFF	TGTGCCAGTCGGGAAGACACCGGGGAGCTGTTTTTT
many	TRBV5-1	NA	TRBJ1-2	CASGHIGGYTF	TGCGCCAGCGGACACATCGGTGGCTACACCTTC
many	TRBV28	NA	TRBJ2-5	CASSSSETQYF	TGTGCCAGCAGTTCATCGGAGACCCAGTACTTC
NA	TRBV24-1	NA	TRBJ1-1	CATSDFGPPWLF	TGTGCCACCAGTGATTTCGGCCCTCCCTGGCTATTT
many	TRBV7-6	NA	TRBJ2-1	CASSLDRDSRRDEQFF	TGTGCCAGCAGCTTAGACCGAGACTCACGGCGGGATGAGCAGTTCTTC
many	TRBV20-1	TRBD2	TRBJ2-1	CSAPLREGRLDEQFF	TGCAGTGCTCCCCTGCGGGAGGGCCGTCTTGATGAGCAGTTCTTC
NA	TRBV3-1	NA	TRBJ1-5	CASSPAGGANQPQHF	TGTGCCAGCAGCCCGGCCGGGGGAGCTAATCAGCCCCAGCATTTT
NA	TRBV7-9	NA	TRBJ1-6	CASTELALTPLHF	TGTGCCAGCACCGAACTTGCCCTCACACCCCTCCACTTT
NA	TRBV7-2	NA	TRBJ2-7	CASSLTTLYEQYF	TGTGCCAGCAGCTTAACAACTCTTTACGAGCAGTACTTC
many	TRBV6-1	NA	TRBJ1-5	CASSDSGTGASQPQHF	TGTGCCAGCAGTGATAGTGGGACGGGGGCAAGTCAGCCCCAGCATTTT
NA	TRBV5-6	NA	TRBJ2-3	CASSLTLGVGTDTQYF	TGTGCCAGCAGCTTGACCCTGGGGGTAGGGACAGATACGCAGTATTTT
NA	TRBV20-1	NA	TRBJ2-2	CSAGTRVGGTGELFF	TGCAGTGCTGGTACTAGAGTCGGGGGCACCGGGGAGCTGTTTTTT
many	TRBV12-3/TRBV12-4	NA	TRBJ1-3	CASSLRGRSGPFSGNTIYF	TGTGCCAGCAGTTTAAGGGGACGTTCAGGGCCCTTCTCTGGAAACACCATATATTTT
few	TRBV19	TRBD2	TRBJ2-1	CASRPGIGEGIHEQFF	TGTGCCAGTAGGCCAGGTATCGGGGAGGGTATCCATGAGCAGTTCTTC
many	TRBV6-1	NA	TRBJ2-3	CASSVLGTDTQYF	TGTGCCAGCAGTGTATTGGGCACAGATACGCAGTATTTT
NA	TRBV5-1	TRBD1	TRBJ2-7	CASSPGQGKGAYEQYF	TGCGCCAGCAGCCCCGGACAGGGGAAGGGGGCCTACGAGCAGTACTTC
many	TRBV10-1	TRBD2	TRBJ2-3	CASSPGTSGINTQYF	TGCGCCAGCAGCCCCGGGACTAGCGGGATAAATACGCAGTATTTT
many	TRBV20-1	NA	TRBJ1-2	CSATPPAPYGGYTF	TGCAGTGCAACTCCGCCTGCCCCATATGGTGGCTACACCTTC
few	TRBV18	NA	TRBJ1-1	CASSPSQLGGTEAFF	TGTGCCAGCTCACCCTCTCAGTTGGGTGGCACTGAAGCTTTCTTT
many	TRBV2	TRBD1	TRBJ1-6	CASRGQVDNSPLHF	TGTGCCAGCAGAGGACAGGTTGATAATTCACCCCTCCACTTT
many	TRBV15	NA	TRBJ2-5	CATSRQDQETQYF	TGTGCCACCAGCAGGCAGGACCAAGAGACCCAGTACTTC
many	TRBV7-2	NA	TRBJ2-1	CASSLVGSQASSEQFF	TGTGCCAGCAGCTTGGTAGGTAGCCAGGCCTCCAGTGAGCAGTTCTTC
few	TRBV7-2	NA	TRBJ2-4	CASSLDGTLAKNIQYF	TGTGCCAGCAGCTTAGACGGGACTCTAGCCAAAAACATTCAGTACTTC
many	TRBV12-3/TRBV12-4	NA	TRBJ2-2	CASSALLGTGELFF	TGTGCCAGCAGTGCCCTGTTGGGCACCGGGGAGCTGTTTTTT
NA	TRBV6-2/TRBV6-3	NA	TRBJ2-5	CASSYGEVQETQYF	TGTGCCAGCAGTTATGGGGAGGTCCAAGAGACCCAGTACTTC
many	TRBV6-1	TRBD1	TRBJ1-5	CASGDREGQPQHF	TGTGCCAGTGGGGACAGGGAAGGTCAGCCCCAGCATTTT
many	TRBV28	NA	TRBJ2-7	CASSPFGSSYEQYF	TGTGCCAGCAGCCCCTTCGGTAGCTCCTACGAGCAGTACTTC
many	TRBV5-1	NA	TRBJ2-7	CASSLQTGPYEQYF	TGCGCCAGCAGCTTGCAGACAGGCCCCTACGAGCAGTACTTC
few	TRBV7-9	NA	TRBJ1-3	CASQDRYGNTIYF	TGTGCCAGCCAAGATCGGTATGGAAACACCATATATTTT
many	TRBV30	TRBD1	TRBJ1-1	CAWRGQVNTEAFF	TGTGCCTGGCGGGGACAGGTGAACACTGAAGCTTTCTTT
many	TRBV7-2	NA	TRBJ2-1	CASSRKASVAGSYNEQFF	TGTGCCAGCAGCCGAAAAGCCTCAGTAGCAGGCTCCTACAATGAGCAGTTCTTC
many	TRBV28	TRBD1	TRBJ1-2	CASSLGGQGGDYGYTF	TGTGCCAGCAGTTTGGGGGGACAGGGGGGCGACTATGGCTACACCTTC
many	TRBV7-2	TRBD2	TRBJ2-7	CASSSEGLAGTF	TGTGCCAGCAGCTCCGAGGGGCTAGCGGGCACCTTC
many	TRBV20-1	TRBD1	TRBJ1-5	CSADRGKGNQPQHF	TGCAGTGCTGACAGGGGGAAAGGCAATCAGCCCCAGCATTTT
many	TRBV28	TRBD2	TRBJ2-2	CASVRTSGNTGELFF	TGTGCCAGCGTTAGAACTAGCGGGAACACCGGGGAGCTGTTTTTT
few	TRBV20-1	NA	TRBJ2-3	CSGSGGHATDTQYF	TGCAGTGGTTCCGGCGGGCATGCGACAGATACGCAGTATTTT
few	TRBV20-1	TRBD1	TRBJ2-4	CSARSGTGGSLMYF	TGCAGTGCTAGGTCCGGGACAGGTGGTTCCTTGATGTACTTC
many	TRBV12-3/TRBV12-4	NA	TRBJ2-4	CASSLASIGTRAGKNIQYF	TGTGCCAGCAGTTTAGCTTCCATAGGGACACGGGCCGGTAAGAACATTCAGTACTTC
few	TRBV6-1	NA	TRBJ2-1	CASSGGSGLYNEQFF	TGTGCCAGCAGTGGTGGCTCGGGTCTCTACAATGAGCAGTTCTTC
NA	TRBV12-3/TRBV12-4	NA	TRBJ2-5	CASSLRGRQETQYF	TGTGCCAGCAGTCTACGAGGGAGACAAGAGACCCAGTACTTC
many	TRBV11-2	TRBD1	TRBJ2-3	CASNHTRDRGPSGTDTQYF	TGTGCCAGCAACCACACCCGGGACAGGGGGCCCTCGGGCACAGATACGCAGTATTTT
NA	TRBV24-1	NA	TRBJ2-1	CATSGSGRSSYNEQFF	TGTGCCACCAGTGGATCGGGCCGGAGCTCCTACAATGAGCAGTTCTTC
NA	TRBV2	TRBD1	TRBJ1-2	CASEGDSNYGYTF	TGTGCCAGCGAGGGGGACAGCAACTATGGCTACACCTTC
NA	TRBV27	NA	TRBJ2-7	CASSSWNEQYF	TGTGCCAGCAGTTCGTGGAATGAGCAGTACTTC
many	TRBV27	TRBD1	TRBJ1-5	CASSPQEGAGQPQHF	TGTGCCAGCAGTCCCCAGGAGGGGGCCGGTCAGCCCCAGCATTTT
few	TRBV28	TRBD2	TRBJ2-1	CASNYLMREASDEQFF	TGTGCCAGCAATTACCTAATGCGGGAGGCGAGCGATGAGCAGTTCTTC
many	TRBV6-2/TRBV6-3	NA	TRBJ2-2	CASSYFGLRTTGELFF	TGTGCCAGCAGTTACTTTGGACTACGAACCACCGGGGAGCTGTTTTTT
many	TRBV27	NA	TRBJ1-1	CASSPGPGFMNTEAFF	TGTGCCAGCAGTCCGGGGCCAGGTTTCATGAACACTGAAGCTTTCTTT
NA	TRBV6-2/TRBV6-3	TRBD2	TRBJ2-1	CASSSETSGSYNEQFF	TGTGCCAGCAGTTCCGAGACTAGCGGTTCCTACAATGAGCAGTTCTTC
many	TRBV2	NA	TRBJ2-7	CASSEWSYEQYF	TGTGCCAGCAGCGAATGGTCCTACGAGCAGTACTTC
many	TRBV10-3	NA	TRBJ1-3	CAISEPRQGNTIYF	TGTGCCATCAGTGAGCCGCGACAGGGAAACACCATATATTTT
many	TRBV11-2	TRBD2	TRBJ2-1	CASRPVIAGGKVMQFF	TGTGCCAGCAGACCCGTGATAGCGGGAGGAAAAGTAATGCAGTTCTTC